The TCR beta chain described here comes from a study of OX40 agonist ivuxolimab in advanced cancers. Across the study: Checkpoint inhibitors had been given previously to under 50% of patients. General study findings and limits: Both blood CD4+ and CD8+ T cells showed clonal growth by week 6 at 0.1 to 3.0 mg/kg.

CDR1 and CDR2 (germline): SGHNT, YENEEA. This CDR3 region has 16 residues. V was clipped by 1 base and J by 5 bases, with 17 bases between them. In the case of this clone: Its antigen is currently unknown.

Clones were read by immunoSEQ multiplex PCR, and TCRdb kept only the in-frame ones, dropping some. The table records 52,000 or so clones, approximately 87% of them present only once. The sample was CD4+ or CD8+ T cells sorted from blood, taken in a trial of the OX40 agonist ivuxolimab. The chain has TRBV11-3 and TRBJ2-5; possibly TRBD1 for D (6 bases). This sequence was found in an adult with an advanced solid tumor such as melanoma, head and neck, liver or kidney cancer. The CDR3 loop reads CASSLGTGTIRETQYF. The CDR3 nucleotides read TGTGCCAGCAGCTTAGGGACCGGGACAATTAGGGAGACCCAGTACTTC.